Below are 6 T cell receptor beta chains sequenced from a single sample in a study of HIV-infected patients and healthy controls (dated by TCRdb to 2014 to 2015). Since whole blood was used without any cell fractionation, the repertoire reflected all peripheral T cells in unsorted form. Libraries were built with 5' RACE. TCRdb names Illumina MiSeq as the instrument used. SuperScript III was used to reverse transcribe 500 ng RNA with primers targeting the alpha and beta constant regions. Separate alpha and beta chain libraries were made by chain-specific third strand synthesis with multiplexing indices. TCRdb ran its own pipeline on the public reads, namely fastp trimming at Q25 and MiXCR clone calling, and kept in-frame beta chains. Rows merge per CDR3 protein into single entries with the most common DNA and genes. Within this sample are 13,000 or so distinct CDR3 sequences, with under 13% of them counted one time only. Clones ranked in the top ten supply roughly 6.3% of the sample.

Sample: blood. The receptor source for this set is an adult in good health.

This clonotype was counted between two and nine times. The chain uses TRBV6-6 and TRBJ1-6; no clear D gene. CDR3 length: 15 residues. The germline gives CDR1 MNHNY, CDR2 SVGAGI (reference sequence). Trimming cost V 5 bases and J 0 bases, with 8 bases left between them. The chain's CDR3 is CASSLRSSYNSPLHF. CDR3 DNA: TGTGCCAGCAGTCTCAGAAGCTCCTATAATTCACCCCTCCACTTT.

In DNA form, the CDR3 reads TGTGCCTGGAGTGTATTGCAGGGTAATGAAGCTTTCTTT. This codes for CAWSVLQGNEAFF. V and J are TRBV30 and TRBJ1-1; possible D gene TRBD1, 5 bases. This CDR3 contains 13 residues. The ends were cut back, 0 bases at V and 7 bases at J, with 12 bases in the middle. Germline V gives CDR1 GTSNPN, CDR2 SVGIG (reference sequence).

This clonotype is medium-sized. The chain is built from TRBV27 and TRBJ2-3, with 9 nucleotides matching TRBD1. Unmatched junction bases numbered 7, after V lost 3 bases and J lost 3 bases. Germline V gene data show CDR1 as MNHEY and CDR2 as SMNVEV (reference sequence). The length of the CDR3 is 16 residues. CDR3 sequence (DNA): TGTGCCAGCAGTTTGCGTCTTGGGACAGGGACAGATACGCAGTATTTT. Translated: CASSLRLGTGTDTQYF.

This clonotype is labeled medium-sized. V usage is TRBV6-1 and J usage is TRBJ2-7; TRBD1 might be the D (6 bases). Trimming pared 11 bases from V and 0 bases from J, leaving 17 bases between. The CDR3 has 14 residues. Germline V gene sequence: CDR1 MNHNS, CDR2 SASEGT. The CDR3 protein is CAAQGYRSSYEQYF. CDR3 nucleotide sequence: TGTGCCGCTCAGGGGTACAGGAGCTCCTACGAGCAGTACTTC.

By share of the sample, this clonotype is medium-sized. V gene TRBV2 combines with J gene TRBJ2-1, with D tentatively TRBD1 or TRBD2 (5 bases each). Looked up from germline, CDR1 is SNHLY and CDR2 is FYNNEI. Deletions cut 5 bases from V and 2 bases from J, with 10 bases between. The CDR3 is 14 residues long. In DNA, the CDR3 is TGTGCCAGCAGTCCGGGACGGACCTACAATGAGCAGTTCTTC. Amino acid sequence: CASSPGRTYNEQFF.

This clonotype appeared a few times. The V and J genes are TRBV5-1 and TRBJ2-1; 15 positions match TRBD2. The junction had 7 bases not matched to a gene; V was cut back by 4 bases and J by 8 bases. From germline, CDR1 is SGHRS and CDR2 YFSETQ. This CDR3 is 16 amino acids long. CDR3 loop: CASSRGLAGGPDEQFF. CDR3 nucleotides: TGCGCCAGCAGCCGCGGACTAGCGGGAGGGCCCGATGAGCAGTTCTTC.